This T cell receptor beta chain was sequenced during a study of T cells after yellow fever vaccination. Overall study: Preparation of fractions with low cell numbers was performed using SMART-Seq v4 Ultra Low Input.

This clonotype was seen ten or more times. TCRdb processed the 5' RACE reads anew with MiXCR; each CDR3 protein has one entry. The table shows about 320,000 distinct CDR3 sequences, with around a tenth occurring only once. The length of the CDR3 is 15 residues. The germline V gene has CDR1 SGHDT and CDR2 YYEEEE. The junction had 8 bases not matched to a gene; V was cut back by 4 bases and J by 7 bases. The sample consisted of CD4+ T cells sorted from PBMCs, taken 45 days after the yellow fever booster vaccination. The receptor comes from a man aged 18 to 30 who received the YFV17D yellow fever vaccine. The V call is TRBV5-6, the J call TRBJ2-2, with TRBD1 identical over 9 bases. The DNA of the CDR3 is TGTGCCAGCAGCAAAGACAGGGGGAACGGCGGGGAGCTGTTTTTT. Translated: CASSKDRGNGGELFF.